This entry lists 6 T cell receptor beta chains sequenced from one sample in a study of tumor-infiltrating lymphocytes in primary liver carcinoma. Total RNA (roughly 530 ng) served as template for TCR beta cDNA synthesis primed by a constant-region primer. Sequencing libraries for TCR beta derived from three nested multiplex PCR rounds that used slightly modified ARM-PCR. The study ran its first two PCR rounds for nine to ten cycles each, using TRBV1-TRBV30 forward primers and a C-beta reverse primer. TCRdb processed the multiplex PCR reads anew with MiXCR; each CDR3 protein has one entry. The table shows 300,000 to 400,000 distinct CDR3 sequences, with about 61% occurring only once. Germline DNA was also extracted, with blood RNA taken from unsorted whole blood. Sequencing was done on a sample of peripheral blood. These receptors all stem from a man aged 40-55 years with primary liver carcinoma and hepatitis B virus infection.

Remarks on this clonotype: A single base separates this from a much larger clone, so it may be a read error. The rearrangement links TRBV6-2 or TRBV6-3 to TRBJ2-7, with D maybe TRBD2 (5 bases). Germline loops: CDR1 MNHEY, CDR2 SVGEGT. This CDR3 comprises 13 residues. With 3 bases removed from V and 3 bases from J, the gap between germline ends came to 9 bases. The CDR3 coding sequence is TGTGCCAGCAGTTATTTCGGACTCTACGAGCAGTACTTC. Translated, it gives CASSYFGLYEQYF.

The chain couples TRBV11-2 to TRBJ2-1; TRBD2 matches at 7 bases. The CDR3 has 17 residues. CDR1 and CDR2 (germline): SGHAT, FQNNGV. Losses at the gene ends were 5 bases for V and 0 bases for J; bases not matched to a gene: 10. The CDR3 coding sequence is TGTGCCAGCAGCCCCCGGACTAGAAGGAGCTCCTACAATGAGCAGTTCTTC. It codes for CASSPRTRRSSYNEQFF.

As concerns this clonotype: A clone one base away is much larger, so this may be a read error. The CDR3 reads CVSSQGLAGIYNEQFF. The CDR3 bases are TGTGTCAGCAGCCAGGGACTAGCGGGGATCTACAATGAGCAGTTCTTC. The chain recombines TRBV5-6 with TRBJ2-1; 13 bases align to TRBD2. Germline V gives CDR1 SGHDT, CDR2 YYEEEE. The CDR3 sequence is 16 residues long.

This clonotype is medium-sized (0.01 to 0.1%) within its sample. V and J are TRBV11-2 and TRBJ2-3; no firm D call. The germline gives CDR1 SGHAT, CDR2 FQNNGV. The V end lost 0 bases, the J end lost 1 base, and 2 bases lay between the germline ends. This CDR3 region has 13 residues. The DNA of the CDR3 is TGTGCCAGCAGCTTAGACCGCACAGATACGCAGTATTTT. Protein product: CASSLDRTDTQYF.

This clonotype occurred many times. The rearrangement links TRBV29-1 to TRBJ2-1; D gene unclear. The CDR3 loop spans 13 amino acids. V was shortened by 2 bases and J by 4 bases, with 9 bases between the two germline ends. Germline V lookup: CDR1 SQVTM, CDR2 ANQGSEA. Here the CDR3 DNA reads TGCAGCGTTGAAACTACACTGTACAATGAGCAGTTCTTC. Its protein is CSVETTLYNEQFF.

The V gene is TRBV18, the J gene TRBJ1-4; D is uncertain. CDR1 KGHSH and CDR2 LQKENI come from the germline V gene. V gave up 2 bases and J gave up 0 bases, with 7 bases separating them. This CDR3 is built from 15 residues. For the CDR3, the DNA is TGTGCCAGCTCACCAATATCCGCAACTAATGAAAAACTGTTTTTT. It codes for CASSPISATNEKLFF.